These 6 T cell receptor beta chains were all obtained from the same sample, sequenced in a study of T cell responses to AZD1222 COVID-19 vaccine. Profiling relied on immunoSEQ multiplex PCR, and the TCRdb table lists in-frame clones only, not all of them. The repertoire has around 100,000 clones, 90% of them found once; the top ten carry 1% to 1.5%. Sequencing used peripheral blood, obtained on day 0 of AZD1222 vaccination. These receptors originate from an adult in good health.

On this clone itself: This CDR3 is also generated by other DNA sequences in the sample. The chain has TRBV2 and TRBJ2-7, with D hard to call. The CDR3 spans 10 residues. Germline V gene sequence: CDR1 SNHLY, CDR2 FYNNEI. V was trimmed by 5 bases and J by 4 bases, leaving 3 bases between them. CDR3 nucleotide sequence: TGTGCCAGCAGTTCGTACGAGCAGTACTTC. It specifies CASSSYEQYF.

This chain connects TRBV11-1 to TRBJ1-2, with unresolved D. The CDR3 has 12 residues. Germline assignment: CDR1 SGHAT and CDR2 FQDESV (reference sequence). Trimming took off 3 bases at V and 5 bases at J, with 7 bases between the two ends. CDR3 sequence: CASSLDGYGYTF. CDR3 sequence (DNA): TGTGCCAGCAGCTTGGACGGATATGGCTACACCTTC.

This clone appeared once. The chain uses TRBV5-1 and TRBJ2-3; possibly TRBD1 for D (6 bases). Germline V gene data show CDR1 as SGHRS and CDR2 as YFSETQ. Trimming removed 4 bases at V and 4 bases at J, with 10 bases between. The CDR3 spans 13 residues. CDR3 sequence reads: CASSRGQSDTQYF. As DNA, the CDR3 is TGCGCCAGCAGCCGTGGACAGTCAGATACGCAGTATTTT.

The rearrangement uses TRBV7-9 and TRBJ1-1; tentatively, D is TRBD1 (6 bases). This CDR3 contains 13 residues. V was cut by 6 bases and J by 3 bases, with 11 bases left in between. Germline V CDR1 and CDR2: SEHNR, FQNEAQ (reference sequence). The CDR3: CASRATGDTEAFF. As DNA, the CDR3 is TGTGCCAGCAGAGCGACAGGAGACACTGAAGCTTTCTTT.

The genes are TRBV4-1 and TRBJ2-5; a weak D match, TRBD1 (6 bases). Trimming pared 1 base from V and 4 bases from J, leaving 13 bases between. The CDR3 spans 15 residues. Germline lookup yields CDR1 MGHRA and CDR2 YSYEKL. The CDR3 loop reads CASSQGSSRGETQYF. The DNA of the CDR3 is TGCGCCAGCAGCCAAGGTAGCTCCAGGGGAGAGACCCAGTACTTC.

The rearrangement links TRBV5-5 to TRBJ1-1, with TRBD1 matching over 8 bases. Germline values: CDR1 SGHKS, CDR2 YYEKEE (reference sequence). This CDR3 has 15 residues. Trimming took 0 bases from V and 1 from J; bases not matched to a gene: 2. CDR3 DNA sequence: TGTGCCAGCAGCTTGGCCGGGACAGGGAACACTGAAGCTTTCTTT. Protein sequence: CASSLAGTGNTEAFF.